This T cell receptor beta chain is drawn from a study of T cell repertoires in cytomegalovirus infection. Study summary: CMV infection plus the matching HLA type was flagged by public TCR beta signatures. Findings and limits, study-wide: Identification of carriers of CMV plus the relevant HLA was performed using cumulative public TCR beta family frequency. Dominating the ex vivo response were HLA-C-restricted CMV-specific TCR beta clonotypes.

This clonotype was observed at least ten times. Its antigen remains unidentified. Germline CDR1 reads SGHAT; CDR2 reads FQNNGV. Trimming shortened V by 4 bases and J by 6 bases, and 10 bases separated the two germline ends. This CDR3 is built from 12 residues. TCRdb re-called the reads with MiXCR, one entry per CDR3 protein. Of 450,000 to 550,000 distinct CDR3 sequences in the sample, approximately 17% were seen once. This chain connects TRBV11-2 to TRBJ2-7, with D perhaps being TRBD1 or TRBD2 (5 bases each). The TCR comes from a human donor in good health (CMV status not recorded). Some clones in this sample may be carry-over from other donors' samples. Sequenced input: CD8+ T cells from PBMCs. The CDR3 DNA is TGTGCCAGCAGCTCACTAGGGGTCGAGCAGTACTTC. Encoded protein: CASSSLGVEQYF. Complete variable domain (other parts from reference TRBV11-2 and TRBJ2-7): EAGVAQSPRYKIIEKRQSVAFWCNPISGHATLYWYQQILGQGPKLLIQFQNNGVVDDSQLPKDRFSAERLKGVDSTLKIQPAKLEDSAVYLCASSSLGVEQYFGPGTRLTVT.